One sample yielded the 18 T cell receptor beta chains listed below, sequenced in a study of immune characterization of retroperitoneal liposarcoma (dated by TCRdb to between 2017 and 2020). The method behind the library was PCR. Data came from a NextSeq 500. TCRdb trimmed public reads at Q25 via fastp, called clones via MiXCR and kept in-frame beta chains. A single entry per CDR3 protein holds the most common genes and DNA from its merged rows. Counted in this sample were 8,500 to 14,000 distinct CDR3 sequences; 22% of them appeared once. The ten most abundant clones make up approximately 9% of the sample. The sample comprised blood. These receptors originate from a female donor with retroperitoneal liposarcoma.

The gene calls are TRBV28 and TRBJ2-5, with D hard to call. CDR1 MDHEN and CDR2 SYDVKM come from the germline V gene. V was pared by 10 bases and J by 5 bases, with 8 bases between. The CDR3 extends over 10 amino acids. CDR3 bases: TGTGCCATAAAAAGGGAGACCCAGTACTTC. This codes for CAIKRETQYF.

This clonotype was found a few times. The gene calls are TRBV18 and TRBJ1-1; tentatively, D is TRBD1 (6 bases). Germline assignment: CDR1 KGHSH and CDR2 LQKENI. V lost 5 bases to trimming and J lost 10 bases, with 11 bases between them. CDR3 length: 11 amino acids. CDR3 bases: TGTGCCAGCTCATCGACAGGCGCAGCTTTCTTT. Residues: CASSSTGAAFF.

V and J are TRBV7-2 and TRBJ2-7; D ambiguous. The last part of the DNA fits TRBJ2-5 better; the J call may be wrong. The CDR3 has 11 amino acids. Looked up from germline, CDR1 is SGHTA and CDR2 is FQGNSA. The CDR3: CASSIKETQYF. Written as DNA, the CDR3 is TGTGCCAGCAGTATTAAAGAGACCCAGTACTTC.

This chain uses TRBV6-1 with TRBJ1-1, with TRBD1 as a possible D gene (6 bases). CDR1 MNHNS and CDR2 SASEGT come from the germline V gene. Trimming stripped 6 bases from V and 0 bases from J, with 11 bases between. CDR3 length equals 14 residues. Here the CDR3 reads CASSLDRLNTEAFF. CDR3 nucleotides: TGTGCCAGCAGCCTGGACAGACTGAACACTGAAGCTTTCTTT.

The sample holds many counts of this clonotype. The gene calls are TRBV11-3 and TRBJ1-1; D not resolved. This CDR3 is 13 amino acids long. V lost 1 base and J 1 base, leaving 4 bases between the germline ends. CDR1 is SGHNT, CDR2 YENEEA, per germline. CDR3: CASSLVRNTEAFF. The CDR3 DNA reads as TGTGCCAGCAGCTTAGTACGGAACACTGAAGCTTTCTTT.

As for this clonotype: A clone one base away is much larger, so this may be a read error. The CDR3 bases are TGTGCCAGCAGGAGGGGACATAGCAACGAGCAGTTCTTC. Its translation: CASRRGHSNEQFF. The chain uses TRBV11-3 and TRBJ2-1; D perhaps matches TRBD1 (6 bases). The CDR3 sequence is 13 residues long. Germline CDR1 reads SGHNT; CDR2 reads YENEEA. The germline V and J ends were trimmed by 6 bases and 10 bases, with 16 bases remaining between them.

This clonotype was observed a few times. The chain joins TRBV11-3 to TRBJ1-1; D gene unclear. This CDR3 is built from 15 residues. Trimming stripped 5 bases from V and 2 bases from J, with 15 bases between. The germline CDR1 and CDR2 sequences are SGHNT and YENEEA. CDR3 sequence: CASSPLGSLNTEAFF. In DNA form, the CDR3 reads TGTGCCAGCAGCCCCTTGGGTTCGCTCAACACTGAAGCTTTCTTT.

This clonotype was counted a single time. The chain carries TRBV4-1 and TRBJ2-1, with 7 bases matching TRBD2. Looked up from germline, CDR1 is MGHRA and CDR2 is YSYEKL. CDR3 length equals 16 residues. Trimming cost V 0 bases and J 5 bases; bases outside gene matches: 7. The CDR3 nucleotides read TGCGCCAGCAGCCAAGAAGGGGCTAGCGGAAACAATGAGCAGTTCTTC. Translated, it gives CASSQEGASGNNEQFF.

This clonotype is judged medium-sized. The rearrangement uses TRBV12-3 or TRBV12-4 and TRBJ2-1; D perhaps matches TRBD1 (7 bases). This CDR3 has 11 amino acids. The V end was cut by 9 bases, the J end by 8 bases, with 11 bases between. The DNA for the CDR3 is TGTGCCAGTGGCAGGGGGGATGAGCAGTTCTTC. Protein: CASGRGDEQFF.

This clonotype has ten or more counts. The chain employs TRBV6-6 and TRBJ2-1; TRBD2 matches 7 bases. The CDR3 contains 15 residues. Germline V gives CDR1 MNHNY, CDR2 SVGAGI (reference sequence). The V and J ends lost 7 bases and 4 bases, in that order; junction bases with no gene match: 10. The CDR3 sequence is CASKRDDGRYNEQFF. The CDR3 nucleotides are TGTGCCAGCAAACGAGACGACGGGAGGTACAATGAGCAGTTCTTC.

This chain joins TRBV7-9 and TRBJ2-1; the D is unclear. The CDR3 sequence is 14 residues long. Trimming stripped 2 bases from V and 5 bases from J, with 10 bases between. The V gene's germline CDR1 is SEHNR and CDR2 FQNEAQ (reference sequence). The CDR3, as DNA: TGTGCCAGCAGCTTACTCCAGGCAGACAATGAGCAGTTCTTC. It specifies CASSLLQADNEQFF.

The chain joins TRBV3-1 to TRBJ2-3; D possibly corresponds to TRBD2 (6 bases). Trimming stripped 1 base from V and 9 bases from J, with 11 bases between. The CDR3 is made up of 13 amino acids. Per the germline V gene, CDR1 is LGHDT and CDR2 is YNNKEL (reference sequence). The CDR3 here is CASSQGGERTQYF. The CDR3 coding sequence is TGTGCCAGCAGCCAAGGGGGGGAGAGGACGCAGTATTTT.

In its sample, this clonotype was seen a few times. The rearrangement uses TRBV5-3 and TRBJ2-1, with 9 bases that match TRBD2. TRBV5-3 is given ORF status, its function remaining uncertain. The length of the CDR3 is 16 residues. Trimming cost V 8 bases and J 0 bases; bases outside gene matches: 9. The CDR3 DNA sequence: TGTGCCAGCAGCGGTCCTAGCGGGAACTCCTACAATGAGCAGTTCTTC. Translated, it gives CASSGPSGNSYNEQFF.

The chain couples TRBV7-6 to TRBJ2-5, with D tentatively TRBD1 (6 bases). This CDR3 contains 13 residues. Germline CDR1 is SGHVS and CDR2 is FNYEAQ. V gave up 5 bases and J gave up 5 bases, with 12 bases separating them. CDR3 loop: CASSQQGWETQYF. The CDR3 DNA follows: TGTGCCAGCAGCCAGCAGGGGTGGGAGACCCAGTACTTC.

This clonotype is deemed large. V and J are TRBV27 and TRBJ2-7, with D perhaps TRBD2 (6 bases). V lost 6 bases and J 0 bases, leaving 12 bases between the germline ends. The CDR3 contains 14 residues. Germline assignment: CDR1 MNHEY and CDR2 SMNVEV (reference sequence). DNA of the CDR3: TGTGCCAGCAGGGGACTGGGGATCTCCTACGAGCAGTACTTC. Protein: CASRGLGISYEQYF.

In its sample, this clonotype is medium-sized. The rearrangement uses TRBV12-3 or TRBV12-4 and TRBJ2-2, with D possibly matching TRBD2 (6 bases). Trimming took 5 bases from V and 1 from J, leaving 17 bases between them. CDR3 length equals 17 residues. CDR3 DNA: TGTGCCAGCAGTCCCGGGAGCCCCGTGCGGAACACCGGGGAGCTGTTTTTT. Translation gives CASSPGSPVRNTGELFF.

The V gene is TRBV7-9, the J gene TRBJ2-5, with TRBD1 identical over 10 bases. CDR3 length equals 16 residues. The junction had 8 bases not matched to a gene; V was cut back by 5 bases and J by 2 bases. CDR1 is SEHNR, CDR2 FQNEAQ, per germline (reference sequence). CDR3 region: CASSLRDRGPQETQYF. The CDR3 DNA is TGTGCCAGCAGCCTTCGGGACAGGGGACCTCAAGAGACCCAGTACTTC.

This clonotype was seen only a few times. Here the CDR3 DNA reads TGCGCCAGCAGCTTGGATGACAGTGCCTATGGCTACACCTTC. Translated: CASSLDDSAYGYTF. This sequence joins TRBV5-1 and TRBJ1-2; D is possibly TRBD1 (5 bases). CDR3 length: 14 residues. V shed 0 bases and J shed 4 bases, with 10 bases lying between them. Germline assignment: CDR1 SGHRS and CDR2 YFSETQ.